The source of this T cell receptor beta chain is a study of CD8+ T cells in alopecia areata. Overall study: Administration of oral tofacitinib to treated patients was at 5 to 10 mg twice daily.

This clone occurred many times. Sorted out of PBMCs were CD4+ T cells and CD8+ T cells. The trim removed 4 bases at V and 4 bases at J, leaving 4 bases unmatched. Germline values: CDR1 SNHLY, CDR2 FYNNEI. The CDR3 totals 15 residues. After isolation, RNA underwent reverse transcription to generate cDNA as the sequencing template. The method was immunoSEQ multiplex PCR; TCRdb's version includes in-frame clones alone and lacks a portion of them. The table includes fewer than 80,000 clones, 50% to 75% detected once. The sample in question was CD8+ T cells sorted from blood, obtained at week 0. This clonotype was sampled from a human donor with alopecia areata. This chain joins TRBV2 and TRBJ2-3, with 11 bases identical to TRBD2. For the CDR3, the DNA is TGTGCCAGCAGTGGTAGCGGGAGGGCCGCAGATACGCAGTATTTT. Its protein product is CASSGSGRAADTQYF.